These 12 T cell receptor beta chains were all obtained from the same sample, sequenced in a study of shared clonotypes between healthy human individuals. Repertoires were generated with immunoSEQ multiplex PCR, while TCRdb's copy carries only in-frame clones and drops some. The sample has about 490,000 clones; about 78% are singletons. The material sequenced was PBMCs. These receptors were taken from a woman between 40 and 50 years old in good health. Some clones in this sample may be carry-over from other donors' samples.

This chain uses TRBV7-9 with TRBJ2-3, with TRBD2 matching 8 bases. From germline, CDR1 is SEHNR and CDR2 FQNEAQ (reference sequence). The CDR3 is 15 residues long. The V gene end was trimmed by 8 bases and the J gene end by 2 bases; junction bases not matched to a gene: 9. The CDR3 reads CASPGGGSITDTQYF. In DNA, the CDR3 is TGTGCCAGCCCTGGCGGGGGGTCTATCACAGATACGCAGTATTTT.

The CDR3 sequence is CASSLSPRTDTQYF. The CDR3, as DNA: TGTGCCAGCAGCTTGTCCCCTCGCACAGATACGCAGTATTTT. J is TRBJ2-3 and V is TRBV5-6; D uncertain. V lost 1 base and J lost 1, with 7 bases in between. The germline V gene encodes CDR1 SGHDT and CDR2 YYEEEE. The CDR3 is 14 amino acids.

V usage is TRBV27 and J usage is TRBJ2-5; the D gene is possibly TRBD2 (6 bases). CDR1 is MNHEY, CDR2 SMNVEV, per germline (reference sequence). V was trimmed by 6 bases and J by 5 bases, leaving 25 bases between them. The CDR3 covers 17 residues. CDR3 nucleotide sequence: TGTGCCAGCAGAGAAAAAGGTGGAACGGGAGTTGCCGAGACCCAGTACTTC. This encodes CASREKGGTGVAETQYF.

V gene TRBV19 combines with J gene TRBJ2-2; no firm D call. The CDR3 is made up of 16 amino acids. Deletions cut 7 bases from V and 0 bases from J, with 15 bases between. The germline V gene has CDR1 LNHDA and CDR2 SQIVND (reference sequence). The CDR3 here is CASKGAGSTNTGELFF. The CDR3 DNA reads as TGTGCCAGTAAAGGCGCAGGTTCGACGAACACCGGGGAGCTGTTTTTT.

The chain couples TRBV11-2 to TRBJ1-2; tentatively, D is TRBD1 (5 bases). Germline V CDR1 and CDR2: SGHAT, FQNNGV. The CDR3 extends over 13 amino acids. Trimming cost V 3 bases and J 7 bases, with 12 bases left between them. The DNA of the CDR3 is TGTGCCAGCAGCTTGGGGGGGGAGGTTGGCTACACCTTC. Amino acid sequence: CASSLGGEVGYTF.

The V and J genes are TRBV27 and TRBJ2-7; TRBD2 agrees at 13 bases. There are 16 residues in the CDR3. V lost 5 bases and J lost 4; bases outside the gene matches: 8. CDR1 is MNHEY and CDR2 is SMNVEV in the germline V gene (reference sequence). CDR3 DNA sequence: TGTGCCAGCAGTACCGCCCGGACTAGCGGGAGATACGAGCAGTACTTC. This translates into CASSTARTSGRYEQYF.

The V gene is TRBV28, the J gene TRBJ2-5; perhaps TRBD2 as D (5 bases). V was shortened by 6 bases and J by 12 bases, with 17 bases between the two germline ends. Germline V lookup: CDR1 MDHEN, CDR2 SYDVKM. CDR3 length: 12 residues. The CDR3 region is CASRTLAAREYF. The CDR3 region has the DNA TGTGCCAGCAGGACGTTGGCTGCGAGGGAGTACTTC.

This clone is a singleton in its sample. V and J are TRBV15 and TRBJ1-5; D is ambiguous. The CDR3 has 14 amino acids. V was trimmed by 1 base and J by 5 bases, leaving 9 bases between them. Germline values: CDR1 LNHNV, CDR2 YYDKDF (reference sequence). In DNA form, the CDR3 reads TGTGCCACCAGCAGAGGTCTAATGGATCAGCCCCAGCATTTT. Amino acid sequence: CATSRGLMDQPQHF.

The gene calls are TRBV7-9 and TRBJ2-7; D is tentatively TRBD1 or TRBD2 (5 bases each). The germline V and J ends were trimmed by 7 bases and 0 bases, with 19 bases remaining between them. Germline lookup yields CDR1 SEHNR and CDR2 FQNEAQ (reference sequence). CDR3 size: 16 residues. CDR3 nucleotide sequence: TGTGCCAGCACCTCGAGTCGGTTGGGGGACTCCTACGAGCAGTACTTC. Amino acids: CASTSSRLGDSYEQYF.

The genes are TRBV18 and TRBJ1-2; TRBD1 is a possible D gene (5 bases). Germline values: CDR1 KGHSH, CDR2 LQKENI. The CDR3 runs 14 residues. V dropped 3 bases and J dropped 6 bases, with 14 bases sitting between them. The CDR3 coding sequence is TGTGCCAGCTCACCGGGTATCAGGGACGATGGCTACACCTTC. Translation gives CASSPGIRDDGYTF. The complete variable domain, with remaining parts taken from reference TRBV18 and TRBJ1-2, reads NAGVMQNPRHLVRRRGQEARLRCSPMKGHSHVYWYRQLPEEGLKFMVYLQKENIIDESGMPKERFSAEFPKEGPSILRIQQVVRGDSAAYFCASSPGIRDDGYTFGSGTRLTVV.

Comment on this clone: Germline and junction disagree at one end, which may indicate a read error. This rearrangement joins TRBV7-7 to TRBJ2-5; D is uncertain. Germline CDR1 and CDR2: SSHAT and FNYEAQ (reference sequence). The CDR3 extends over 13 amino acids. CDR3 protein: CASSLKGKETQYF. CDR3 nucleotide sequence: TGTGCTAGCAGCTTAAAAGGGAAAGAGACCCAGTACTTC.

Of note for this clone: One base away lies a much larger clone, so this may be a sequencing read error. The chain carries TRBV11-2 and TRBJ2-5; D not resolved. The germline CDR1 and CDR2 sequences are SGHAT and FQNNGV. V lost 1 base and J lost 2, with 8 bases in between. This CDR3 region has 14 residues. CDR3 bases: TGTGCCAGCAGCTTAGCGGTGGGGCAAGAGACCCAGTACTTC. Protein sequence: CASSLAVGQETQYF.